The clone carrying this T cell receptor (beta chain) appeared once. What it recognizes is unknown. This sample is drawn from a study of cytomegalovirus exposure and HLA in healthy donors. The repertoire was sequenced with immunoSEQ multiplex PCR; TCRdb's copy has only in-frame clones and lacks some. The sample holds 180,000 or so clones, roughly 84% seen once. This CDR3 comprises 16 residues. Germline CDR1 is SNHLY and CDR2 is FYNNEI. Trimming pared 5 bases from V and 7 bases from J, leaving 20 bases between. General observations from the study: TCR beta chains numbering under 200 were designated cytomegalovirus-associated.

The receptor was isolated from a woman in her twenties or thirties in good health and CMV-seropositive. The gene calls are TRBV2 and TRBJ1-4, with a weak D call TRBD1 (6 bases). The sample comprised PBMCs. CDR3: CASSSTWPRGGEKLFF. The CDR3 DNA reads as TGTGCCAGCAGTTCGACTTGGCCAAGGGGGGGTGAAAAACTGTTTTTT.